These T cell receptor beta chains were read from a single sample in a study of blood T cell repertoires in COVID-19. Generated by immunoSEQ multiplex PCR, the TCRdb table keeps only in-frame clones and is missing some. This sample carries under 550,000 clones, roughly 90% of them seen once, and the ten largest clones take roughly 0.78%. What was sequenced was peripheral blood. Receptor source: a young man with COVID-19, enrolled during active disease. Both conserved end residues are trimmed from each CDR3. Fields, in order: J gene, V gene, CDR3 protein.

J gene: TRBJ2-3; V gene: TRBV19; CDR3 protein: ASSDRQGAKDTQY
J gene: TRBJ2-5; V gene: TRBV7-9; CDR3 protein: ASSFVAGGPGTQY
J gene: TRBJ2-3; V gene: TRBV6-1; CDR3 protein: ASSEVASGSRHTQY
J gene: TRBJ1-4; V gene: TRBV18; CDR3 protein: ASSPSGIDREKLF
J gene: TRBJ2-6; V gene: TRBV7-9; CDR3 protein: ASSLGTVALVGANVLT
J gene: TRBJ2-5; V gene: TRBV5-1; CDR3 protein: ASSWTSQETQY
J gene: TRBJ1-1; V gene: TRBV6-1; CDR3 protein: ASSERGFMNTEAF
J gene: TRBJ1-3; V gene: TRBV19; CDR3 protein: ASSIASGSSGNTIY
J gene: TRBJ1-3; V gene: TRBV7-2; CDR3 protein: ASSLVPPTNRIRNTIY
J gene: TRBJ2-3; V gene: TRBV10-3; CDR3 protein: AISGTGGTDTQY
J gene: TRBJ2-1; V gene: TRBV19; CDR3 protein: ASSEVTVSEQF
J gene: TRBJ1-5; V gene: TRBV2; CDR3 protein: ASSGQGSNQPQH
J gene: TRBJ1-2; V gene: TRBV7-9; CDR3 protein: ASSSTGTGVGYT
J gene: TRBJ1-2; V gene: TRBV5-1; CDR3 protein: ASSLGAGRGRANYGYT
J gene: TRBJ2-3; V gene: TRBV12-3/TRBV12-4; CDR3 protein: ATTVFRADTQY
J gene: TRBJ2-5; V gene: TRBV2; CDR3 protein: ASSEGGETQY
J gene: TRBJ2-4; V gene: TRBV18; CDR3 protein: ASSPPNRGLAKNIQY
J gene: TRBJ2-7; V gene: TRBV7-9; CDR3 protein: ASSFTSGYEQY
J gene: TRBJ1-2; V gene: TRBV3-1/TRBV3-2; CDR3 protein: ASSQPSRGFGYT
J gene: TRBJ2-7; V gene: TRBV7-8; CDR3 protein: ASSPSTYEQY
J gene: TRBJ2-5; V gene: TRBV6-1; CDR3 protein: ASSENMGGREETQY
J gene: TRBJ2-7; V gene: TRBV6-5; CDR3 protein: ASRARDSSYEQY
J gene: TRBJ2-2; V gene: TRBV2; CDR3 protein: ASSGLLANTGELF
J gene: TRBJ2-7; V gene: TRBV2; CDR3 protein: ASSLRGDNDRQY
J gene: TRBJ1-5; V gene: TRBV19; CDR3 protein: ASRGEGHGINQPQH
J gene: TRBJ2-7; V gene: TRBV27; CDR3 protein: ASSFREGGSYEQY
J gene: TRBJ2-7; V gene: TRBV7-2; CDR3 protein: ASGTGSYEQY
J gene: TRBJ2-2; V gene: TRBV13; CDR3 protein: ASSLFGDSNTGELF
J gene: TRBJ2-3; V gene: TRBV4-2; CDR3 protein: ASSPRGWTGTSGGRLLTDTQY